This T cell receptor (beta chain) came from a study of blood T cell repertoires in COVID-19. Background on the study: Samples representing acute and convalescent COVID-19 were sourced from the United States, Italy and Spain. Nucleic acid was either cDNA or gDNA, and it came from T cells, B-cell-depleted T cells, or PBMCs.

The V end lost 6 bases, the J end lost 4 bases, and 15 bases lay between the germline ends. Germline-derived CDR1 and CDR2 are SGHTA and FQGNSA. The CDR3 spans 14 residues. Per the original methods: Estimated nucleated cell counts came from reference gene primer amplification. Libraries were prepared by immunoSEQ multiplex PCR; TCRdb keeps only in-frame clonotypes and omits some of them. That table furnishes V, J and clone size, whereas the DNA furnished D and trimming. Among about 29,000 clones listed, around nine tenths were seen once. This TCR came from a man between 70 and 80 years old with active COVID-19. Sequencing was performed on peripheral blood. This rearrangement joins TRBV7-2 to TRBJ2-5, with a weak D call TRBD2 (7 bases). The CDR3 bases are TGTGCCAGCAGGGGAGGGGGGGCTGGAGAGACCCAGTACTTC. Its protein is CASRGGGAGETQYF. Full variable domain (remainder filled in from reference TRBV7-2 and TRBJ2-5): GAGVSQSPSNKVTEKGKDVELRCDPISGHTALYWYRQSLGQGLEFLIYFQGNSAPDKSGLPSDRFSAERTGGSVSTLTIQRTQQEDSAVYLCASRGGGAGETQYFGPGTRLLVL.